These 4 T cell receptor beta chains came from one sample sequenced in a study of T cell responses to AZD1222 COVID-19 vaccine. The table came from immunoSEQ multiplex PCR; TCRdb's copy has only in-frame clones and leaves some out. The sample shows about 97,000 clones, 90% of them seen only once. The specimen was peripheral blood, collected on day 0 of AZD1222 vaccination. Receptor source: an adult in good health.

The chain carries TRBV29-1 and TRBJ2-3; the D gene is possibly TRBD2 (7 bases). The length of the CDR3 is 14 residues. V was cut by 7 bases and J by 2 bases, with 16 bases left in between. Germline assignment: CDR1 SQVTM and CDR2 ANQGSEA. The CDR3 bases are TGCAGCGCGGCGCGGGGGCTCTACACAGATACGCAGTATTTT. This codes for CSAARGLYTDTQYF.

This sequence joins TRBV3-1 (or the pseudogene TRBV3-2) and TRBJ2-2, with 10 bases fitting TRBD2. V trimming: 4 bases; J trimming: 7 bases; junction bases outside the gene matches: 12. CDR1 is LGHDT, CDR2 YNNKEL, per germline (reference sequence). This CDR3 region has 17 residues. As DNA, the CDR3 is TGTGCCAGCAGCCCCCTAGCGGGGGCCTCCCTGGTCGGGGAGCTGTTTTTT. It is translated as CASSPLAGASLVGELFF.

This chain uses TRBV5-4 with TRBJ1-1, with TRBD1 matching over 9 bases. V dropped 7 bases and J dropped 4; count of bases not matched to a gene: 11. Germline V gene sequence: CDR1 SGHNT, CDR2 YYREEE (reference sequence). The length of the CDR3 is 15 residues. In nucleotides, the CDR3 is TGTGCCAGCCGGGGACAGGGCCACCTAGCCACTGAAGCTTTCTTT. Its translation: CASRGQGHLATEAFF.

The chain is built from TRBV9 and TRBJ1-5; D gene uncertain. Per the germline V gene, CDR1 is SGDLS and CDR2 is YYNGEE. The CDR3 is 13 residues long. V was cut by 0 bases and J by 6 bases, with 7 bases left in between. The CDR3 coding sequence is TGTGCCAGCAGCGTAGTCCCAGGTCAGCCCCAGCATTTT. Protein: CASSVVPGQPQHF. Together with reference TRBV9 and TRBJ1-5, the CDR3 gives the full variable domain: DSGVTQTPKHLITATGQRVTLRCSPRSGDLSVYWYQQSLDQGLQFLIQYYNGEERAKGNILERFSAQQFPDLHSELNLSSLELGDSALYFCASSVVPGQPQHFGDGTRLSIL.